This record concerns one T cell receptor (beta chain) sequence. This entry is derived from a study of blood T cell repertoires in COVID-19. Sequenced by immunoSEQ multiplex PCR; TCRdb stores in-frame clones only, minus some. Here the sample spans about 160,000 clones, over 70% being singletons. The germline V gene encodes CDR1 SEHNR and CDR2 FQNEAQ (reference sequence). The CDR3 consists of 16 residues. Trimming removed 6 bases from V and 4 bases from J; junction bases left unmatched: 8. Sequencing used PBMCs or T cells enriched from blood (not recorded which). This chain uses TRBV7-9 with TRBJ2-1, with 11 bases identical to TRBD2. This TCR came from a woman in her thirties or forties with acute COVID-19. The CDR3 protein is CASRRTGTSGYNEQFF. CDR3 sequence (DNA): TGTGCCAGCAGGCGGACCGGGACTAGCGGATACAATGAGCAGTTCTTC.